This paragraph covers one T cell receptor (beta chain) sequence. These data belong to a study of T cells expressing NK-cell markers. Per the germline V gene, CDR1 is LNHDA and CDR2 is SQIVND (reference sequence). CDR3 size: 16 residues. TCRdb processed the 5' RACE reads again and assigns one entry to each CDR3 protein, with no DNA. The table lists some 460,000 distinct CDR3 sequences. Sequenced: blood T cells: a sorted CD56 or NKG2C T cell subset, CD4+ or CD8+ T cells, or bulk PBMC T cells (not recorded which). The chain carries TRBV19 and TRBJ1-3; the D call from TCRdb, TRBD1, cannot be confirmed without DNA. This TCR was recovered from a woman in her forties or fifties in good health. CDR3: CASSRSGGNSGNTIYF.